The rows below give T cell receptor beta chains drawn from one sample of a study of long-term antiretroviral therapy in people with HIV. Using immunoSEQ multiplex PCR, the repertoire was profiled, and TCRdb retains in-frame clones only, with some absent. The table includes about 20,000 clones, 86% detected once. The sample in question was unsorted PBMCs, obtained 1.3 years after starting antiretroviral therapy. The receptors stem from a man aged 60-69 years with HIV. Each CDR3 is given with its conserved first and last residue. Fields, in order: V gene, D gene, clone size, J gene, CDR3 DNA, CDR3 protein. D genes are given only for firm matches. Clone size appears in some rows only: once, few, many, or a class for an expanded clone.

V gene: TRBV18; D gene: TRBD2; clone size: -; J gene: TRBJ2-1; CDR3 DNA: TGTGCCAGCTCACCAACTAGCGGGGGATACAATGAGCAGTTCTTC; CDR3 protein: CASSPTSGGYNEQFF
V gene: TRBV5-6; D gene: -; clone size: -; J gene: TRBJ2-6; CDR3 DNA: TGTGCCAGCAGCTTGGAATTCGGGCGGACCTCTGGGGCCAACGTCCTGACTTTC; CDR3 protein: CASSLEFGRTSGANVLTF
V gene: TRBV4-3; D gene: TRBD2; clone size: -; J gene: TRBJ2-2; CDR3 DNA: TGCGCCAGCAGCCAGACCGGGGCTAGCGGGGGTCCCGGGGAGCTGTTTTTT; CDR3 protein: CASSQTGASGGPGELFF
V gene: TRBV10-1; D gene: -; clone size: once; J gene: TRBJ2-3; CDR3 DNA: TGCGCCAGCAGTGGGGGGCCAGATACGCAGTATTTT; CDR3 protein: CASSGGPDTQYF
V gene: TRBV4-2; D gene: -; clone size: -; J gene: TRBJ2-5; CDR3 DNA: TGTGCCAGCAGCCAAGCCCACAGATTCCAAGAGACCCAGTACTTC; CDR3 protein: CASSQAHRFQETQYF
V gene: TRBV6-5; D gene: TRBD1; clone size: -; J gene: TRBJ2-1; CDR3 DNA: TGTGCCAGCAGATTCGGACAGGGTAATGAGCAGTTCTTC; CDR3 protein: CASRFGQGNEQFF
V gene: TRBV5-1; D gene: -; clone size: -; J gene: TRBJ2-1; CDR3 DNA: TGCGCCAGCAGCTTAGAGGCTAGTTGGCCCAATGAGCAGTTCTTC; CDR3 protein: CASSLEASWPNEQFF
V gene: TRBV11-3; D gene: -; clone size: -; J gene: TRBJ2-7; CDR3 DNA: TGTGCCAGCAGCTTAGGGGGTTTCCCCTACGAGCAGTACTTC; CDR3 protein: CASSLGGFPYEQYF
V gene: TRBV5-1; D gene: -; clone size: -; J gene: TRBJ1-1; CDR3 DNA: TGCGCCAGCAGCCTGGGCAGGGGGAACACTGAAGCTTTCTTT; CDR3 protein: CASSLGRGNTEAFF
V gene: TRBV7-9; D gene: -; clone size: -; J gene: TRBJ1-1; CDR3 DNA: TGTGCCAGCAGCTTAGGTTCCCTTTTCGGACGCCGAGGGGCTGAAGCTTTCTTT; CDR3 protein: CASSLGSLFGRRGAEAFF
V gene: TRBV4-3; D gene: -; clone size: -; J gene: TRBJ1-2; CDR3 DNA: TGCGCCAGCAGCCACCTAACCGGATATGGCTACACCTTC; CDR3 protein: CASSHLTGYGYTF
V gene: TRBV2; D gene: -; clone size: -; J gene: TRBJ1-3; CDR3 DNA: TGTGCCAGCAGCGGGGGGCTTAGTGGAAACACCATATATTTT; CDR3 protein: CASSGGLSGNTIYF
V gene: TRBV11-2; D gene: -; clone size: -; J gene: TRBJ2-3; CDR3 DNA: TGTGCCAGCAGCCCTAATAGCGGCACAGATACGCAGTATTTT; CDR3 protein: CASSPNSGTDTQYF
V gene: TRBV19; D gene: -; clone size: -; J gene: TRBJ2-3; CDR3 DNA: TGTGCCAGTAGGACCGGGCATACGCAGTATTTT; CDR3 protein: CASRTGHTQYF
V gene: TRBV11-2; D gene: TRBD1; clone size: -; J gene: TRBJ2-1; CDR3 DNA: TGTGCCAGCAGCAACCCCAGGGGGTCGGGCAATGAGCAGTTCTTC; CDR3 protein: CASSNPRGSGNEQFF
V gene: TRBV5-1; D gene: TRBD2; clone size: -; J gene: TRBJ2-1; CDR3 DNA: TGCGCCAGCAGCTCGTCTGTAGCGGGAGCGAGCAACAATGAGCAGTTCTTC; CDR3 protein: CASSSSVAGASNNEQFF
V gene: TRBV5-4; D gene: TRBD1; clone size: -; J gene: TRBJ2-2; CDR3 DNA: TGTGCCAGCAGCTTGAGAGGGGGCAAAACCGGGGAGCTGTTTTTT; CDR3 protein: CASSLRGGKTGELFF
V gene: TRBV6-5; D gene: -; clone size: -; J gene: TRBJ1-6; CDR3 DNA: TGTGCCAGCAGTTACTCCAGGGACTTTGGCGATTCACCCCTCCACTTT; CDR3 protein: CASSYSRDFGDSPLHF
V gene: TRBV13; D gene: TRBD1; clone size: -; J gene: TRBJ1-4; CDR3 DNA: TGTGCCAGCAGCCCGCGGACAGGGGGAACTAATGAAAAACTGTTTTTT; CDR3 protein: CASSPRTGGTNEKLFF
V gene: TRBV28; D gene: -; clone size: -; J gene: TRBJ1-6; CDR3 DNA: TGTGCCAGCAGTCTCGACACGCTGGGGCTAAATTCACCCCTCCACTTT; CDR3 protein: CASSLDTLGLNSPLHF
V gene: TRBV7-2; D gene: -; clone size: once; J gene: TRBJ2-6; CDR3 DNA: TGTGCCAGCAGCTTCAGGGGGGCCAACGTCCTGACTTTC; CDR3 protein: CASSFRGANVLTF
V gene: TRBV29-1; D gene: -; clone size: -; J gene: TRBJ2-2; CDR3 DNA: TGCAGCGTTGAAGGTCCGGCCGGGGAGCTGTTTTTT; CDR3 protein: CSVEGPAGELFF
V gene: TRBV5-4; D gene: -; clone size: -; J gene: TRBJ2-3; CDR3 DNA: TGTGCCAGCAGCCCGACCCCTTACGTTTACACAGATACGCAGTATTTT; CDR3 protein: CASSPTPYVYTDTQYF
V gene: TRBV5-1; D gene: -; clone size: -; J gene: TRBJ2-5; CDR3 DNA: TGCGCCAGCAGCCCGGAACCAAAAAACGACTGGGAGACCCAGTACTTC; CDR3 protein: CASSPEPKNDWETQYF
V gene: TRBV6-5; D gene: -; clone size: -; J gene: TRBJ2-3; CDR3 DNA: TGTGCCAGCAGTTACTCTGAGGGGCGGTGGTATTTT; CDR3 protein: CASSYSEGRWYF
V gene: TRBV11-2; D gene: TRBD2; clone size: -; J gene: TRBJ2-2; CDR3 DNA: TGTGCCAGCAGCCCAACTAGCGGGAGCAACACCGGGGAGCTGTTTTTT; CDR3 protein: CASSPTSGSNTGELFF
V gene: TRBV5-4; D gene: -; clone size: -; J gene: TRBJ1-2; CDR3 DNA: TGTGCCAGCAGCGAGGGCTTGGGCGAGGGTGGCTACACCTTC; CDR3 protein: CASSEGLGEGGYTF
V gene: TRBV7-6; D gene: TRBD1; clone size: -; J gene: TRBJ2-7; CDR3 DNA: TGTGCCAGCAGCTTAGCGGGGACAGTGCCAGCCTACGAGCAGTACTTC; CDR3 protein: CASSLAGTVPAYEQYF
V gene: TRBV19; D gene: TRBD1; clone size: -; J gene: TRBJ2-7; CDR3 DNA: TGTGCCAGTAGTACTGGACAGGGGTACGAGCAGTACTTC; CDR3 protein: CASSTGQGYEQYF
V gene: TRBV5-1; D gene: -; clone size: -; J gene: TRBJ1-1; CDR3 DNA: TGCGCCAGCAGCGTGGGACGGGATCGGACTGAAGCTTTCTTT; CDR3 protein: CASSVGRDRTEAFF
V gene: TRBV5-1; D gene: -; clone size: once; J gene: TRBJ2-7; CDR3 DNA: TGCGCCAGCACCATGGGGGGTCGCGACGAGCAGTACTTC; CDR3 protein: CASTMGGRDEQYF
V gene: TRBV25-1; D gene: TRBD1; clone size: -; J gene: TRBJ2-5; CDR3 DNA: TGTGCCAGCACCCGGGACAGGGGCTTCTTGCAAGAGACCCAGTACTTC; CDR3 protein: CASTRDRGFLQETQYF
V gene: TRBV11-2; D gene: -; clone size: -; J gene: TRBJ1-4; CDR3 DNA: TGTGCCAGCAGCGCCTCAACTAATGAAAAACTGTTTTTT; CDR3 protein: CASSASTNEKLFF
V gene: TRBV4-1; D gene: TRBD1; clone size: -; J gene: TRBJ1-2; CDR3 DNA: TGCGCCAGCAGCCAAGACGGGACAGGGGACTATGGCTACACCTTC; CDR3 protein: CASSQDGTGDYGYTF
V gene: TRBV6-5; D gene: TRBD1; clone size: -; J gene: TRBJ1-4; CDR3 DNA: TGTGCCAGCAGCCGGGGGACAGCAACTAATGAAAAACTGTTTTTT; CDR3 protein: CASSRGTATNEKLFF
V gene: TRBV5-4; D gene: -; clone size: -; J gene: TRBJ1-6; CDR3 DNA: TGTGCCAGCAGCCTACCGTCGGGACCTACCTATAATTCACCCCTCCACTTT; CDR3 protein: CASSLPSGPTYNSPLHF
V gene: TRBV6-6; D gene: -; clone size: -; J gene: TRBJ2-1; CDR3 DNA: TGTGCCAGCAATAAAATAGGGACCAATGAGCAGTTCTTC; CDR3 protein: CASNKIGTNEQFF
V gene: TRBV29-1; D gene: TRBD1; clone size: -; J gene: TRBJ2-7; CDR3 DNA: TGCAGCGTTGCGACAGGGGGCTCGTACGAGCAGTACTTC; CDR3 protein: CSVATGGSYEQYF
V gene: TRBV5-4; D gene: -; clone size: -; J gene: TRBJ1-4; CDR3 DNA: TGTGCCAGCAGCATAGCACGAGTTGGACGGGAAAAACTGTTTTTT; CDR3 protein: CASSIARVGREKLFF
V gene: TRBV2; D gene: -; clone size: -; J gene: TRBJ2-5; CDR3 DNA: TGTGCCAGCAGTGTATCGAGAACTCAAGAGACCCAGTACTTC; CDR3 protein: CASSVSRTQETQYF
V gene: TRBV14; D gene: -; clone size: -; J gene: TRBJ1-6; CDR3 DNA: TGTGCCAGCAGCTTCCCAGGGTCACCCCTCCACTTT; CDR3 protein: CASSFPGSPLHF
V gene: TRBV5-1; D gene: TRBD1; clone size: -; J gene: TRBJ1-2; CDR3 DNA: TGCGCCAGCAGCTTGGGATCGGGACAGGGTGCGATTCGGGGCTACACCTTC; CDR3 protein: CASSLGSGQGAIRGYTF
V gene: TRBV5-5; D gene: -; clone size: -; J gene: TRBJ1-2; CDR3 DNA: TGTGCCAGCAGTTCCGGGCCCAGGGATGGCTACACCTTC; CDR3 protein: CASSSGPRDGYTF
V gene: TRBV29-1; D gene: -; clone size: -; J gene: TRBJ1-4; CDR3 DNA: TGCAGCGTTGCTATTCAGGGTGGAAGATTTAGCGAAAAACTGTTTTTT; CDR3 protein: CSVAIQGGRFSEKLFF